The 19 T cell receptor beta chains below all came from one sample that was sequenced in a study of blood T cells in healthy people across ages. The authors ran a second PCR of roughly 6 to 11 cycles using a sample-barcoded 5' primer and a J-beta primer mix. TCRdb recomputed calls from the 5' RACE reads with MiXCR, one row per CDR3 protein. The sample contains about 970,000 distinct CDR3 sequences, approximately 50% of which appear only once. The specimen sequenced was blood. These receptors all come from a woman aged 55-70 years in good health.

J is TRBJ1-4 and V is TRBV7-9; maybe TRBD1 (6 bases). V shed 4 bases and J shed 7 bases, with 19 bases lying between them. This CDR3 comprises 16 residues. CDR1 is SEHNR, CDR2 FQNEAQ, per germline (reference sequence). The chain's CDR3 is CASSSMTGKTGEKLFF. The CDR3 DNA is TGTGCCAGCAGCTCGATGACAGGAAAAACAGGTGAAAAACTGTTTTTT.

This clonotype came up a few times. The chain combines TRBV6-5 with TRBJ2-1, with TRBD2 identical over 10 bases. CDR1 MNHEY and CDR2 SVGAGI come from the germline V gene. The CDR3 is made up of 16 amino acids. V was pared by 2 bases and J by 8 bases, with 9 bases of the junction left unmatched. CDR3 region: CASSYRRAGGPYEQFF. CDR3 sequence (DNA): TGTGCCAGCAGTTACCGTAGAGCGGGAGGGCCCTATGAGCAGTTCTTC.

The chain employs TRBV6-2 or TRBV6-3 and TRBJ1-6; 7 bases match TRBD1. The CDR3 contains 16 residues. Germline V gene lookup returns CDR1 MNHEY and CDR2 SVGEGT. V lost 6 bases, J lost 7 bases, and 12 bases stayed unmatched. CDR3 DNA: TGTGCCAGCAGCGCGGACAGGAGCGCTCCCAATTCACCCCTCCACTTT. Translated, it gives CASSADRSAPNSPLHF.

This clonotype was detected only once. This chain links TRBV6-5 with TRBJ1-1; no firm D call. CDR3 size: 15 residues. V lost 0 bases to trimming and J lost 1 base, with 9 bases between them. Germline-derived CDR1 and CDR2 are MNHEY and SVGAGI. The CDR3 region is CASSYSGARNTEAFF. The CDR3 DNA reads as TGTGCCAGCAGTTACTCGGGTGCCAGGAACACTGAAGCTTTCTTT.

The chain recombines TRBV6-1 with TRBJ2-3; TRBD1 is a possible D gene (5 bases). V was trimmed by 4 bases and J by 2 bases, leaving 10 bases between them. Germline CDR1 reads MNHNS; CDR2 reads SASEGT. CDR3 length equals 14 residues. CDR3 bases: TGTGCCAGCAGTGGGACATACTCCACAGATACGCAGTATTTT. Translated, it gives CASSGTYSTDTQYF.

This clonotype showed up many times. The gene calls are TRBV3-1 and TRBJ2-3, with a possible D match to TRBD2 (5 bases). Germline V lookup: CDR1 LGHDT, CDR2 YNNKEL (reference sequence). This CDR3 has 14 residues. V lost 1 base and J 2 bases, leaving 7 bases between the germline ends. Here the CDR3 reads CASSQVLATDTQYF. The CDR3 DNA reads as TGTGCCAGCAGCCAAGTCCTAGCCACAGATACGCAGTATTTT.

This clonotype was found a few times. The chain joins TRBV2 to TRBJ2-4; 16 bases agree with TRBD2. The trim removed 1 base at V and 5 bases at J, leaving 8 bases unmatched. The CDR3 contains 19 residues. The germline CDR1 and CDR2 sequences are SNHLY and FYNNEI. The CDR3 DNA reads TGTGCCAGCAGTGAAGTCCCGGGACTAGCGGGAGGGCTAGAAAACATTCAGTACTTC. It yields the protein CASSEVPGLAGGLENIQYF.

Only a few counts were recorded for this clonotype. The V and J genes are TRBV7-2 and TRBJ2-1, with 7 bases fitting TRBD1. The germline gives CDR1 SGHTA, CDR2 FQGNSA. V was pared by 5 bases and J by 3 bases, with 7 bases of the junction left unmatched. The CDR3 totals 15 residues. Here the CDR3 DNA reads TGTGCCAGCAGCCGAAGGACAGGCCTCTACAATGAGCAGTTCTTC. This encodes CASSRRTGLYNEQFF. Together with reference TRBV7-2 and TRBJ2-1, the CDR3 gives the full variable domain: GAGVSQSPSNKVTEKGKDVELRCDPISGHTALYWYRQSLGQGLEFLIYFQGNSAPDKSGLPSDRFSAERTGGSVSTLTIQRTQQEDSAVYLCASSRRTGLYNEQFFGPGTRLTVL.

In this sample, this clonotype turned up a few times. The chain's CDR3 is CASSQGYTGELFF. The CDR3 DNA reads as TGTGCCAGCAGTCAGGGGTACACCGGGGAGCTGTTTTTT. The chain recombines TRBV12-3 or TRBV12-4 with TRBJ2-2; D is possibly TRBD1 (6 bases). The V end lost 5 bases, the J end lost 3 bases, and 7 bases lay between the germline ends. The CDR3 length is 13 residues.

The genes are TRBV6-5 and TRBJ2-4, with 7 bases identical to TRBD2. The better agreement between TRBJ2-7 and the DNA end casts doubt on the J call. In germline, CDR1 is MNHEY, CDR2 SVGAGI. This CDR3 has 14 residues. CDR3 sequence: CASSYTSEAYEQYF. DNA of the CDR3: TGTGCCAGCAGTTACACTAGCGAAGCCTACGAGCAGTACTTC.

The chain recombines TRBV28 with TRBJ2-2, with TRBD1 matching 8 bases. Germline CDR1 and CDR2: MDHEN and SYDVKM. CDR3 size: 15 residues. V shed 6 bases, J shed 1 base, and the junction held 4 bases outside the gene matches. The CDR3 region is CASRSTGGNTGELFF. As DNA, the CDR3 is TGTGCCAGCAGAAGTACAGGGGGGAACACCGGGGAGCTGTTTTTT.

This clonotype showed up just a few times. The chain employs TRBV29-1 and TRBJ2-7, with 11 bases aligning to TRBD1. The V and J ends lost 7 bases and 3 bases, in that order; junction bases with no gene match: 8. Per germline, CDR1 SQVTM and CDR2 ANQGSEA. This CDR3 region has 14 residues. CDR3 sequence (DNA): TGCAGCGCTGGGACAGGGGGTGTTGGCTACGAGCAGTACTTC. As protein: CSAGTGGVGYEQYF.

A few counts support this clonotype. The rearrangement joins TRBV27 to TRBJ2-7, with D perhaps TRBD1 or TRBD2 (6 bases each). This CDR3 has 15 amino acids. Per germline, CDR1 MNHEY and CDR2 SMNVEV (reference sequence). The germline V and J ends were trimmed by 0 bases and 4 bases, with 13 bases remaining between them. CDR3 nucleotides: TGTGCCAGCAGTTTATCGAGGGGGGTTGGATACGAGCAGTACTTC. Translating gives CASSLSRGVGYEQYF.

V gene TRBV14 combines with J gene TRBJ1-4; D is unclear. Per germline, CDR1 SGHDN and CDR2 FVKESK. V was shortened by 2 bases and J by 2 bases, with 9 bases between the two germline ends. This CDR3 contains 15 residues. CDR3 nucleotide sequence: TGTGCCAGCAGCCAATGGACTGGGACTAATGAAAAACTGTTTTTT. The encoded protein is CASSQWTGTNEKLFF. The full variable domain, its missing parts supplied by reference TRBV14 and TRBJ1-4, is EAGVTQFPSHSVIEKGQTVTLRCDPISGHDNLYWYRRVMGKEIKFLLHFVKESKQDESGMPNNRFLAERTGGTYSTLKVQPAELEDSGVYFCASSQWTGTNEKLFFGSGTQLSVL.

This sequence joins TRBV2 and TRBJ2-7, with 7 bases that match TRBD2. CDR1 and CDR2 from the germline V gene are SNHLY and FYNNEI. With V trimmed by 7 bases and J by 6 bases, 9 bases remained unmatched. The CDR3 sequence is 13 residues long. The CDR3 region is CASTVREGTEQYF. CDR3 DNA sequence: TGTGCCAGCACCGTTAGGGAGGGGACCGAGCAGTACTTC.

This chain joins TRBV27 and TRBJ2-3, with 7 bases that match TRBD2. This CDR3 spans 16 amino acids. Germline-derived CDR1 and CDR2 are MNHEY and SMNVEV (reference sequence). Trimming at V came to 3 bases and at J to 0 bases, leaving 6 bases not matched to a gene. The CDR3 is CASSFGLGASTDTQYF. Written as DNA, the CDR3 is TGTGCCAGCAGTTTTGGACTAGGGGCTAGCACAGATACGCAGTATTTT.

The V call is TRBV4-1, the J call TRBJ2-3; no definite D call. Germline V gene data show CDR1 as MGHRA and CDR2 as YSYEKL. This CDR3 has 15 amino acids. Trimming cost V 6 bases and J 0 bases, with 13 bases left between them. CDR3 sequence reads: CASREASQSTDTQYF. In nucleotides, the CDR3 is TGCGCCAGCAGAGAGGCGTCCCAGAGCACAGATACGCAGTATTTT.

Only a few counts were recorded for this clonotype. The chain couples TRBV7-2 to TRBJ2-7; a possible D gene is TRBD1 (6 bases). V lost 10 bases to trimming and J lost 3 bases, with 13 bases between them. Germline CDR1 SGHTA, CDR2 FQGNSA. The CDR3 is 12 amino acids. The CDR3 DNA is TGTGCCACCCGGACAGCCAGCTACGAGCAGTACTTC. Translating it yields CATRTASYEQYF.

The V gene is TRBV20-1, the J gene TRBJ2-7; TRBD1 aligns across 9 bases. CDR3 length equals 17 residues. Trimming took 3 bases from V and 4 from J; bases not matched to a gene: 16. The germline V gene encodes CDR1 DFQATT and CDR2 SNEGSKA (reference sequence). The CDR3 DNA follows: TGCAGTGCTAGCCAAACGGGACAGGGCTATTGGGGATACGAGCAGTACTTC. Translation: CSASQTGQGYWGYEQYF.